The 23 T cell receptor beta chains below were found in one sample sequenced in a study of shared clonotypes between healthy human individuals. TCRdb keeps only in-frame clones here, not all; method: immunoSEQ multiplex PCR. The sample has 2 million or so clones, roughly 94% seen once; the top ten hold 0.13%. Sequencing was done on a sample of naive CD4+ T cells sorted from blood. Subset reported: CD45RA+ positively selected. Receptor source: a man younger than 30 in good health.

V usage is TRBV30 and J usage is TRBJ1-5; D perhaps matches TRBD1 (5 bases). This CDR3 contains 13 residues. The germline V and J ends were trimmed by 3 bases and 5 bases, with 11 bases remaining between them. Germline values: CDR1 GTSNPN, CDR2 SVGIG (reference sequence). CDR3 nucleotide sequence: TGTGCCTGGAGAAGCAGGGTCGATCAGCCCCAGCATTTT. It encodes CAWRSRVDQPQHF. The full variable domain, in which reference TRBV30 and TRBJ1-5 provide the parts outside the CDR3, is SQTIHQWPATLVQPVGSPLSLECTVEGTSNPNLYWYRQAAGRGLQLLFYSVGIGQISSEVPQNLSASRPQDRQFILSSKKLLLSDSGFYLCAWRSRVDQPQHFGDGTRLSIL.

The rearrangement links TRBV28 to TRBJ1-1; D not resolved. V was cut by 8 bases and J by 2 bases, with 9 bases left in between. Germline lookup yields CDR1 MDHEN and CDR2 SYDVKM. The CDR3 spans 12 residues. CDR3 in amino acids: CASGRSNTEAFF. Here the CDR3 DNA reads TGTGCCAGCGGGAGGTCTAACACTGAAGCTTTCTTT.

The chain has TRBV7-2 and TRBJ2-5; 8 positions agree with TRBD2. The CDR3 sequence is 15 residues long. V lost 0 bases, J lost 1 base, and 1 base stayed unmatched. Per germline, CDR1 SGHTA and CDR2 FQGNSA. CDR3 protein: CASSLAGLAQETQYF. The CDR3 DNA reads TGTGCCAGCAGCTTAGCAGGACTAGCCCAAGAGACCCAGTACTTC.

The rearrangement joins TRBV28 to TRBJ2-4; D remains unclear. V lost 7 bases and J 6 bases, leaving 16 bases between the germline ends. The germline CDR1 and CDR2 sequences are MDHEN and SYDVKM. The CDR3 is made up of 14 amino acids. The CDR3 nucleotides read TGTGCCAGCACCCCTAGGACCGTGGCAAACATTCAGTACTTC. This gives the protein CASTPRTVANIQYF.

CDR3 sequence: CASSPGVGANQPQHF. The CDR3 bases are TGTGCCAGCAGCCCTGGTGTAGGTGCCAATCAGCCCCAGCATTTT. The rearrangement joins TRBV5-6 to TRBJ1-5; no clear D. Germline lookup yields CDR1 SGHDT and CDR2 YYEEEE. The V end was cut by 4 bases, the J end by 3 bases, with 14 bases between. This CDR3 is built from 15 residues.

The gene calls are TRBV30 and TRBJ2-1; the match to TRBD2 covers 11 bases. Losses at the gene ends were 8 bases for V and 0 bases for J; bases not matched to a gene: 15. The CDR3 totals 18 residues. The germline gives CDR1 GTSNPN, CDR2 SVGIG (reference sequence). CDR3: CAGESSGRPGHSYNEQFF. As DNA, the CDR3 is TGTGCCGGTGAATCTAGCGGGAGGCCGGGGCACTCCTACAATGAGCAGTTCTTC.

The chain employs TRBV7-8 and TRBJ1-1, with 8 bases that match TRBD1. This CDR3 spans 15 amino acids. Germline CDR1 reads SGHVS; CDR2 reads FQNEAQ. J lost 6 bases, V lost 5 bases, and 11 bases had no gene match. Written as DNA, the CDR3 is TGTGCCAGCAGCACGGGAACAGGGGGGAAGGCTGAAGCTTTCTTT. Translation gives CASSTGTGGKAEAFF.

The rearrangement joins TRBV7-9 to TRBJ1-6, with a weak D call TRBD1 (5 bases). The V and J ends lost 1 base and 7 bases respectively, with 14 bases between them. Germline V gene sequence: CDR1 SEHNR, CDR2 FQNEAQ (reference sequence). The CDR3 length is 16 residues. The CDR3 sequence is CASSLGAGTPNSPLHF. The DNA of the CDR3 is TGTGCCAGCAGCTTAGGAGCCGGGACCCCCAATTCACCCCTCCACTTT. Drawing the rest from reference TRBV7-9 and TRBJ1-6, the complete variable domain is DTGVSQNPRHKITKRGQNVTFRCDPISEHNRLYWYRQTLGQGPEFLTYFQNEAQLEKSRLLSDRFSAERPKGSFSTLEIQRTEQGDSAMYLCASSLGAGTPNSPLHFGNGTRLTVT.

This sequence joins TRBV5-1 and TRBJ2-3, with no clear D. Per the germline V gene, CDR1 is SGHRS and CDR2 is YFSETQ. Between the trimmed V and J ends, which lost 6 bases and 2 bases, there was a span of 13 bases. The CDR3 is 14 residues long. CDR3: CASNIWDNTDTQYF. CDR3 bases: TGCGCCAGCAACATCTGGGATAACACAGATACGCAGTATTTT.

Comment on this clone: The sample has other DNA sequences that encode this CDR3 too. The chain combines TRBV18 with TRBJ1-1; D ambiguous. The CDR3 loop spans 14 amino acids. Per germline, CDR1 KGHSH and CDR2 LQKENI. Deletions cut 2 bases from V and 0 bases from J, with 7 bases between. This CDR3 is CASSPNSMNTEAFF. CDR3 nucleotides: TGTGCCAGCTCACCAAACAGCATGAACACTGAAGCTTTCTTT.

V and J are TRBV19 and TRBJ1-5; D ambiguous. Germline lookup yields CDR1 LNHDA and CDR2 SQIVND (reference sequence). This CDR3 comprises 16 residues. V shed 3 bases and J shed 4 bases, with 16 bases lying between them. CDR3 in DNA: TGTGCCAGTAGTATGTGGGGAGCGGCTCGTAATCAGCCCCAGCATTTT. Residues: CASSMWGAARNQPQHF.

The chain joins TRBV2 to TRBJ1-4; D gene uncertain. Deletions cut 1 base from V and 4 bases from J, with 10 bases between. The length of the CDR3 is 15 residues. Germline V gives CDR1 SNHLY, CDR2 FYNNEI. The CDR3 bases are TGTGCCAGCAGTGAAGGGTGGGCGGTTAATGAAAAACTGTTTTTT. It is translated as CASSEGWAVNEKLFF.

The chain carries TRBV28 and TRBJ2-7; D unclear. The length of the CDR3 is 13 residues. Trimming pared 7 bases from V and 7 bases from J, leaving 17 bases between. CDR1 is MDHEN, CDR2 SYDVKM, per germline. This CDR3 reads CASNEPTSGEQYF. As DNA, the CDR3 is TGTGCCAGCAACGAGCCGACCTCGGGTGAGCAGTACTTC.

V usage is TRBV19 and J usage is TRBJ1-2; D unclear. Germline lookup yields CDR1 LNHDA and CDR2 SQIVND (reference sequence). V gave up 2 bases and J gave up 6 bases, with 10 bases separating them. CDR3 length: 13 amino acids. The CDR3 coding sequence is TGTGCCAGTAGTATATTCCCCTGGGATGGCTACACCTTC. As protein: CASSIFPWDGYTF.

About this clone: This sequence may be a read error, since a much larger clone differs from it by one base. This chain connects TRBV6-5 to TRBJ2-7; the D is unclear. The CDR3 runs 10 residues. From germline, CDR1 is MNHEY and CDR2 SVGAGI. With 1 base removed from V and 5 bases from J, the gap between germline ends came to 0 bases. CDR3 DNA sequence: TGTGCCAGCAGTTACTACGAGCAGTACTTC. The encoded protein is CASSYYEQYF.

The rearrangement joins TRBV12-5 to TRBJ2-1; the match to TRBD2 covers 8 bases. CDR1 and CDR2 from the germline V gene are LGHNT and FRNRAP. The ends lost 0 bases at V and 8 bases at J; junction bases unmatched: 9. The CDR3 consists of 16 residues. The CDR3 sequence is CASGLVLSGSADEQFF. For the CDR3, the DNA is TGTGCTAGTGGTTTGGTACTGAGCGGGAGTGCTGATGAGCAGTTCTTC.

The chain employs TRBV5-4 and TRBJ1-2; maybe TRBD1 (6 bases). CDR1 and CDR2 (germline): SGHNT, YYREEE (reference sequence). This CDR3 has 14 residues. The V end was cut by 4 bases, the J end by 4 bases, with 14 bases between. CDR3 DNA: TGTGCCAGCAGCGAGGCGAAGGGGGTCTATGGCTACACCTTC. Its protein product is CASSEAKGVYGYTF.

This CDR3 is CASSFSGPPNEKLFF. DNA for the CDR3: TGCGCCAGCAGCTTCTCAGGGCCCCCGAATGAAAAACTGTTTTTT. The chain combines TRBV5-1 with TRBJ1-4; TRBD1 is a possible D gene (5 bases). The length of the CDR3 is 15 residues. V lost 2 bases to trimming and J lost 5 bases, with 13 bases between them. Germline V gene data show CDR1 as SGHRS and CDR2 as YFSETQ.

The chain employs TRBV27 and TRBJ1-1, with a tentative D call TRBD1 (6 bases). V was pared by 5 bases and J by 1 base, with 8 bases between. Germline V lookup: CDR1 MNHEY, CDR2 SMNVEV (reference sequence). CDR3 length: 13 amino acids. The CDR3 DNA is TGTGCCAGCAGTCGGACAGCGAACACTGAAGCTTTCTTT. Translating it yields CASSRTANTEAFF.

The chain joins TRBV18 to TRBJ2-7; 7 bases match TRBD1. Germline assignment: CDR1 KGHSH and CDR2 LQKENI. The CDR3 runs to 15 residues. The J segment lost 6 bases and the V segment lost 0 bases, leaving 8 bases of the junction unmatched. This CDR3 is CASSPPGRQGSEQYF. The CDR3 DNA reads as TGTGCCAGCTCACCACCGGGGAGACAGGGATCCGAGCAGTACTTC.

CDR3 in amino acids: CATSRDRSSSYEQYF. CDR3 sequence (DNA): TGTGCCACGTCCCGGGACAGGTCATCTTCCTACGAGCAGTACTTC. V gene TRBV2 combines with J gene TRBJ2-7; 8 bases are shared with TRBD1. The CDR3 length is 15 residues. The junction had 12 bases not matched to a gene; V was cut back by 10 bases and J by 1 base. Germline-derived CDR1 and CDR2 are SNHLY and FYNNEI. The variable domain in full, completed from reference TRBV2 and TRBJ2-7, reads EPEVTQTPSHQVTQMGQEVILRCVPISNHLYFYWYRQILGQKVEFLVSFYNNEISEKSEIFDDQFSVERPDGSNFTLKIRSTKLEDSAMYFCATSRDRSSSYEQYFGPGTRLTVT.

The chain recombines TRBV7-9 with TRBJ1-2, with a tentative D call TRBD1 (6 bases). CDR1 is SEHNR and CDR2 is FQNEAQ in the germline V gene (reference sequence). CDR3 size: 15 residues. Trimming removed 8 bases from V and 7 bases from J, with 23 bases in between. CDR3 residues: CASQLQGRIESGYTF. The CDR3 nucleotides read TGTGCCAGCCAGTTACAGGGACGGATCGAAAGTGGCTACACCTTC.

V gene TRBV11-2 combines with J gene TRBJ2-7, with D unresolved. The V gene lost 5 bases and the J gene lost 3 bases, with 8 bases spanning the gap. The CDR3 sequence is 12 residues long. The germline gives CDR1 SGHAT, CDR2 FQNNGV. Here the CDR3 DNA reads TGTGCCAGCAGCGTAACACTCTACGAGCAGTACTTC. This sequence encodes CASSVTLYEQYF.